The 30 T cell receptor beta chains reported below all come from one sample, sequenced in a study of cytomegalovirus exposure and HLA in healthy donors. PCR was performed using 60 Vbeta and 13 Jbeta primers. Clones were sequenced by immunoSEQ multiplex PCR, and TCRdb holds only the in-frame ones, with some missing. This table has around 90,000 clones, roughly three quarters appearing once. Sequenced: PBMCs. Source of these receptors: a male donor in good health and CMV-seropositive.

This rearrangement joins TRBV6-1 to TRBJ1-2, with TRBD1 identical over 8 bases. V shed 6 bases, J shed 4 bases, and the junction held 4 bases outside the gene matches. Germline CDR1 reads MNHNS; CDR2 reads SASEGT. This CDR3 spans 13 amino acids. CDR3 coding DNA: TGTGCCAGCAGCACACAGGGGGGCTATGGCTACACCTTC. Its protein is CASSTQGGYGYTF.

The sample holds a few counts of this clone. The chain joins TRBV29-1 to TRBJ1-1; D is possibly TRBD1 (5 bases). Germline CDR1 reads SQVTM; CDR2 reads ANQGSEA. The ends were cut back, 6 bases at V and 1 base at J, with 9 bases in the middle. The CDR3 consists of 12 residues. The CDR3: CSVDSPNTEAFF. The CDR3 DNA reads as TGCAGCGTAGACAGCCCGAACACTGAAGCTTTCTTT.

CDR3 DNA: TGCGCCAGCAGCTTGGGGGACAGGGCGGGCGGCTACACCTTC. Its protein product is CASSLGDRAGGYTF. The chain joins TRBV5-1 to TRBJ1-2; 9 bases agree with TRBD1. The CDR3 extends over 14 amino acids. J lost 8 bases, V lost 0 bases, and 5 bases had no gene match. Germline CDR1 and CDR2: SGHRS and YFSETQ.

This sequence joins TRBV13 and TRBJ2-7; D not resolved. V lost 3 bases to trimming and J lost 4 bases, with 7 bases between them. The CDR3 extends over 12 amino acids. CDR1 and CDR2 from the germline V gene are PRHDT and FYEKMQ (reference sequence). The CDR3 DNA sequence: TGTGCCAGCAGCTTGCAAGAGTACGAGCAGTACTTC. Protein product: CASSLQEYEQYF.

The chain joins TRBV6-6 to TRBJ1-6; TRBD1 matches 9 bases. Germline V gene lookup returns CDR1 MNHNY and CDR2 SVGAGI (reference sequence). The CDR3 has 14 residues. The junction had 6 bases not matched to a gene; V was cut back by 5 bases and J by 10 bases. The CDR3: CASSGTGLGSPLHF. CDR3 nucleotides: TGTGCCAGCAGTGGGACAGGGCTCGGATCACCCCTCCACTTT.

The chain uses TRBV6-5 and TRBJ1-1, with D perhaps TRBD1 (5 bases). Per the germline V gene, CDR1 is MNHEY and CDR2 is SVGAGI. V dropped 7 bases and J dropped 2 bases, with 8 bases sitting between them. This CDR3 is 12 amino acids long. CDR3 region: CASKGANTEAFF. CDR3 DNA sequence: TGTGCCAGCAAAGGGGCTAACACTGAAGCTTTCTTT.

The chain combines TRBV13 with TRBJ2-1; a weak D match, TRBD2 (6 bases). V was cut by 5 bases and J by 3 bases, with 17 bases left in between. The CDR3 consists of 16 residues. Germline lookup yields CDR1 PRHDT and CDR2 FYEKMQ (reference sequence). In DNA, the CDR3 is TGTGCCAGCAGCCCAGCACGGGGGAACCACTACAATGAGCAGTTCTTC. This translates into CASSPARGNHYNEQFF.

The chain joins TRBV9 to TRBJ2-3; TRBD2 aligns across 12 bases. The junction had 3 bases not matched to a gene; V was cut back by 3 bases and J by 1 base. Per germline, CDR1 SGDLS and CDR2 YYNGEE. The CDR3 has 16 amino acids. The CDR3: CASSARTSGGTDTQYF. The DNA of the CDR3 is TGTGCCAGCAGCGCCCGGACTAGCGGGGGCACAGATACGCAGTATTTT.

This chain uses TRBV18 with TRBJ1-1; D may be TRBD1 (6 bases). Per germline, CDR1 KGHSH and CDR2 LQKENI. CDR3 size: 15 residues. V gave up 3 bases and J gave up 4 bases, with 15 bases separating them. For the CDR3, the DNA is TGTGCCAGCTCACCTAGGGGACAATTGGGCACTGAAGCTTTCTTT. It specifies CASSPRGQLGTEAFF.

The chain links TRBV5-6 to TRBJ1-5, with D hard to call. Germline assignment: CDR1 SGHDT and CDR2 YYEEEE. The V end lost 0 bases, the J end lost 7 bases, and 5 bases lay between the germline ends. The CDR3 covers 12 residues. The CDR3 reads CASSLGSQPQHF. CDR3 nucleotide sequence: TGTGCCAGCAGCTTGGGGAGCCAGCCCCAGCATTTT.

The genes are TRBV30 and TRBJ1-1, with a weak D call TRBD1 (6 bases). CDR3 length: 13 amino acids. Germline V gives CDR1 GTSNPN, CDR2 SVGIG (reference sequence). V lost 8 bases and J lost 1, with 14 bases in between. The CDR3: CAGSRTANTEAFF. The CDR3 DNA reads TGTGCCGGATCCCGGACAGCGAACACTGAAGCTTTCTTT.

This clone was observed a handful of times. The chain is built from TRBV4-2 and TRBJ1-1, with 8 bases that match TRBD1. The CDR3 runs to 17 residues. J lost 6 bases, V lost 0 bases, and 12 bases had no gene match. Per germline, CDR1 LGHNA and CDR2 YNFKEQ. The CDR3 here is CASSQEVDRVQGAEAFF. CDR3 coding DNA: TGTGCCAGCAGCCAAGAAGTGGACAGGGTCCAAGGCGCTGAAGCTTTCTTT.

The V and J genes are TRBV19 and TRBJ2-1, with 10 bases matching TRBD2. The CDR3 sequence is 15 residues long. The germline V gene has CDR1 LNHDA and CDR2 SQIVND (reference sequence). Losses at the gene ends were 1 base for V and 4 bases for J; bases not matched to a gene: 1. The CDR3 is CASSIGTSGYNEQFF. The CDR3 nucleotides read TGTGCCAGTAGTATAGGGACTAGCGGTTACAATGAGCAGTTCTTC.

This chain connects TRBV5-4 to TRBJ2-2; D uncertain. The CDR3 has 11 residues. Germline V CDR1 and CDR2: SGHNT, YYREEE (reference sequence). V dropped 2 bases and J dropped 7 bases, with 3 bases sitting between them. The chain's CDR3 is CASSFSGELFF. The CDR3 bases are TGTGCCAGCAGCTTTAGCGGGGAGCTGTTTTTT. Variable domain in full (rest from reference TRBV5-4 and TRBJ2-2): ETGVTQSPTHLIKTRGQQVTLRCSSQSGHNTVSWYQQALGQGPQFIFQYYREEENGRGNFPPRFSGLQFPNYSSELNVNALELDDSALYLCASSFSGELFFGEGSRLTVL.

CDR3 amino acids: CASSPTTGAGNTIYF. For the CDR3, the DNA is TGCGCCAGCAGCCCCACGACAGGGGCGGGAAACACCATATATTTT. This chain connects TRBV4-1 to TRBJ1-3; TRBD1 aligns across 8 bases. V shed 4 bases and J 4 bases; nucleotides not matched to a gene: 6. The length of the CDR3 is 15 residues. CDR1 is MGHRA and CDR2 is YSYEKL in the germline V gene.

The chain links TRBV4-2 to TRBJ2-5; TRBD1 matches 11 bases. The V gene end was trimmed by 3 bases and the J gene end by 2 bases; junction bases not matched to a gene: 2. Per germline, CDR1 LGHNA and CDR2 YNFKEQ. The CDR3 contains 15 residues. CDR3 bases: TGTGCCAGCAGCCAGGGGGACAGGGGGCAAGAGACCCAGTACTTC. This gives the protein CASSQGDRGQETQYF.

The J gene is TRBJ2-1, the V gene TRBV30; D may be TRBD2 (6 bases). From germline, CDR1 is GTSNPN and CDR2 SVGIG (reference sequence). With 3 bases removed from V and 8 bases from J, the gap between germline ends came to 17 bases. CDR3 length equals 14 residues. The CDR3 reads CAWREAGGGDEQFF. For the CDR3, the DNA is TGTGCCTGGAGGGAAGCGGGTGGCGGGGATGAGCAGTTCTTC.

The V call is TRBV30, the J call TRBJ1-3, with D uncertain. The CDR3 sequence is 14 residues long. The V end lost 2 bases, the J end lost 2 bases, and 10 bases lay between the germline ends. The germline V gene encodes CDR1 GTSNPN and CDR2 SVGIG (reference sequence). The CDR3 here is CAWSKDFAGNTIYF. The CDR3 bases are TGTGCCTGGAGTAAGGACTTTGCTGGAAACACCATATATTTT.

In this sample, this clone turned up once. The CDR3 region is CASSWDRDATEAFF. The CDR3 nucleotides read TGTGCCAGCAGCTGGGACAGGGACGCCACTGAAGCTTTCTTT. The chain carries TRBV27 and TRBJ1-1; 9 bases fit TRBD1. Germline loops: CDR1 MNHEY, CDR2 SMNVEV (reference sequence). The CDR3 runs 14 residues. V lost 6 bases and J lost 4; bases outside the gene matches: 6.

The chain recombines TRBV5-1 with TRBJ2-3, with 10 bases identical to TRBD2. CDR1 and CDR2 from the germline V gene are SGHRS and YFSETQ. V gave up 3 bases and J gave up 4 bases; unmatched junction bases: 5. There are 15 residues in the CDR3. CDR3 region: CASSYSGGGSDTQYF. CDR3 nucleotides: TGCGCCAGCAGCTACAGCGGGGGGGGATCAGATACGCAGTATTTT.

The chain uses TRBV7-9 and TRBJ1-6; TRBD1 might be the D (6 bases). Germline-derived CDR1 and CDR2 are SEHNR and FQNEAQ (reference sequence). V gave up 1 base and J gave up 7 bases, with 8 bases separating them. The CDR3 covers 14 residues. The CDR3 here is CASSLDRENSPLHF. In nucleotides, the CDR3 is TGTGCCAGCAGCTTAGACAGGGAGAATTCACCCCTCCACTTT.

The V call is TRBV5-4, the J call TRBJ1-2, with D perhaps TRBD1 (5 bases). Germline loops: CDR1 SGHNT, CDR2 YYREEE (reference sequence). With 1 base removed from V and 2 bases from J, the gap between germline ends came to 9 bases. CDR3 length: 14 amino acids. CDR3: CASSLSGRNYGYTF. CDR3 sequence (DNA): TGTGCCAGCAGCTTGTCAGGGAGGAACTATGGCTACACCTTC.

This chain uses TRBV6-6 with TRBJ1-3; 7 bases are shared with TRBD1. V shed 5 bases and J 0 bases; nucleotides not matched to a gene: 4. The V gene's germline CDR1 is MNHNY and CDR2 SVGAGI (reference sequence). The CDR3 is 15 residues long. The CDR3, as DNA: TGTGCCAGCAGTCTCGGGGACAGCTCTGGAAACACCATATATTTT. It is translated as CASSLGDSSGNTIYF.

The chain joins TRBV19 to TRBJ2-7, with D maybe TRBD1 (7 bases). The CDR3 is made up of 14 amino acids. Germline values: CDR1 LNHDA, CDR2 SQIVND (reference sequence). The V and J ends lost 8 bases and 4 bases respectively, with 18 bases between them. This CDR3 is CASARQGGGYEQYF. The CDR3 bases are TGTGCCAGTGCCCGACAGGGAGGAGGGTACGAGCAGTACTTC.

For this clone: Compared with germline, one end of the junction differs, possibly owing to a read error. V gene TRBV4-1 combines with J gene TRBJ2-7; the D is unclear. The CDR3 is 18 residues long. Germline V gene sequence: CDR1 MGHRA, CDR2 YSYEKL. The CDR3 nucleotides are TGCGCCATCAGCCAAGATCCTAGGAACGCAAGGAGCTCCTACGAGCAGTACTTC. Translated, it gives CAISQDPRNARSSYEQYF.

V gene TRBV5-1 combines with J gene TRBJ2-7; 10 nucleotides match TRBD2. The CDR3 sequence is 15 residues long. Germline V lookup: CDR1 SGHRS, CDR2 YFSETQ. V was clipped by 4 bases and J by 6 bases; unmatched bases: 10. For the CDR3, the DNA is TGCGCCAGCAGCGGGTCTAGCGGGGGCCTAGGCGAGCAGTACTTC. It yields the protein CASSGSSGGLGEQYF.

In this sample, this clone turned up once. The chain combines TRBV5-4 with TRBJ1-2; TRBD1 matches at 10 bases. The germline gives CDR1 SGHNT, CDR2 YYREEE (reference sequence). V shed 2 bases, J shed 0 bases, and the junction held 7 bases outside the gene matches. CDR3 length: 17 amino acids. DNA for the CDR3: TGTGCCAGCAGCTTAGGGGACAGGGGCGCCGCTAACTATGGCTACACCTTC. This codes for CASSLGDRGAANYGYTF.

The V call is TRBV10-2, the J call TRBJ2-7; the D is unclear. This CDR3 comprises 11 residues. Trimming shortened V by 3 bases and J by 3 bases, and 3 bases separated the two germline ends. Germline V gene sequence: CDR1 WSHSY, CDR2 SAAADI. DNA for the CDR3: TGCGCCAGCAGTGACTTCTACGAGCAGTACTTC. It translates to CASSDFYEQYF.

The rearrangement joins TRBV19 to TRBJ2-3; 7 bases line up with TRBD1. V shed 9 bases and J 1 base; nucleotides not matched to a gene: 7. The CDR3 consists of 14 residues. The germline V gene has CDR1 LNHDA and CDR2 SQIVND (reference sequence). In nucleotides, the CDR3 is TGTGCCAGCAAGACAGGGTCCGGCACAGATACGCAGTATTTT. It codes for CASKTGSGTDTQYF. Full variable domain (remainder filled in from reference TRBV19 and TRBJ2-3): DGGITQSPKYLFRKEGQNVTLSCEQNLNHDAMYWYRQDPGQGLRLIYYSQIVNDFQKGDIAEGYSVSREKKESFPLTVTSAQKNPTAFYLCASKTGSGTDTQYFGPGTRLTVL.

The rearrangement joins TRBV27 to TRBJ2-5; D unclear. CDR3 length: 13 amino acids. Germline-derived CDR1 and CDR2 are MNHEY and SMNVEV (reference sequence). Trimming took off 2 bases at V and 11 bases at J, with 15 bases between the two ends. CDR3 sequence reads: CASSLSRLRKQYF. DNA of the CDR3: TGTGCCAGCAGTTTAAGTAGACTCCGTAAACAGTACTTC.